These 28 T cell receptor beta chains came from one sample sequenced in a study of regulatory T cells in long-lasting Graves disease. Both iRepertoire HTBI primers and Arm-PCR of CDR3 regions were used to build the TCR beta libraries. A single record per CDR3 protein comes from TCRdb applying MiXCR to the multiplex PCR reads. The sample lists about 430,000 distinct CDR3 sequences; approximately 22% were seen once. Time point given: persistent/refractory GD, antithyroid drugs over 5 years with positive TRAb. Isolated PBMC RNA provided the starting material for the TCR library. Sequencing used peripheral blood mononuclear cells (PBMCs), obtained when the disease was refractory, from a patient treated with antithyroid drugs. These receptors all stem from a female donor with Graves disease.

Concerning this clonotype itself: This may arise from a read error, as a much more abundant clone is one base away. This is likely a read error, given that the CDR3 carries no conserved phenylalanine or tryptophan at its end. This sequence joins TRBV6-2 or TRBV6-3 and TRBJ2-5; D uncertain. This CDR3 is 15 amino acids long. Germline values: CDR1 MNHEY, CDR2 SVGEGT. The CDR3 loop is CAISSKPPHQETQYL. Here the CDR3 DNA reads TGTGCCATCAGTTCGAAGCCTCCCCACCAAGAGACCCAGTACCTC.

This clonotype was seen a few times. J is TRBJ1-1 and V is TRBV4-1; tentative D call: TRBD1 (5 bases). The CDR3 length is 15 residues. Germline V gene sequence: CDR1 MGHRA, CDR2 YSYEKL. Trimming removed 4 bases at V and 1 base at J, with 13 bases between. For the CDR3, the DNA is TGCGCCAGCAGCCCTCGGGACGGACGGAACACTGAAGCTTTCTTT. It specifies CASSPRDGRNTEAFF.

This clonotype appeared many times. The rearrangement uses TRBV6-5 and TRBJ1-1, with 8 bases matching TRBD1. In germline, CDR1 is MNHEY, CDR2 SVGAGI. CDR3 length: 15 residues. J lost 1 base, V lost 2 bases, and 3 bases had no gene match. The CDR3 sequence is CASSYPGQGNTEAFF. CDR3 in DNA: TGTGCCAGCAGTTACCCCGGACAGGGGAACACTGAAGCTTTCTTT.

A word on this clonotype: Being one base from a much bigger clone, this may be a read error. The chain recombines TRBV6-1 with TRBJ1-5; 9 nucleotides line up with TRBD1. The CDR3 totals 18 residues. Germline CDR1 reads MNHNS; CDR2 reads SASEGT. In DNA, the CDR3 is TGTGCCAGCAGTGTTACTCTCCGCACGGGACAGGGAGGTCAGCTCCAGCATTTT. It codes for CASSVTLRTGQGGQLQHF.

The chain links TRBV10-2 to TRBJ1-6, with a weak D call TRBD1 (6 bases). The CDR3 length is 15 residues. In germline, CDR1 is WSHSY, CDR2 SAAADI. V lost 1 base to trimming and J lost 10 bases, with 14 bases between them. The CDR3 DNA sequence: TGCGCCAGCAGTGAGTGGGGGCCCCAGGGATCACCCCTCCACTTT. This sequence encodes CASSEWGPQGSPLHF.

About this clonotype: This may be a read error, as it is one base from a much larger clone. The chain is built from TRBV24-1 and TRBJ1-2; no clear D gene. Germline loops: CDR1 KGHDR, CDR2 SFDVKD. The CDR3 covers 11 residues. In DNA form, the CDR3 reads TGTGCCACCAGTGATTCCGCTGGCTGCACCTTC. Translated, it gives CATSDSAGCTF.

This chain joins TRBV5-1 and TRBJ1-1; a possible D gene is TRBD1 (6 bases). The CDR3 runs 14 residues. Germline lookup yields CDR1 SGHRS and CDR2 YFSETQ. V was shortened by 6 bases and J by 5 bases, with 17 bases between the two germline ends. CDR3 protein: CASTPRGGGTEAFF. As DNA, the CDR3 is TGCGCCAGCACTCCGAGGGGGGGCGGTACTGAAGCTTTCTTT. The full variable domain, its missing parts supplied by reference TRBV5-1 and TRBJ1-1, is KAGVTQTPRYLIKTRGQQVTLSCSPISGHRSVSWYQQTPGQGLQFLFEYFSETQRNKGNFPGRFSGRQFSNSRSEMNVSTLELGDSALYLCASTPRGGGTEAFFGQGTRLTVV.

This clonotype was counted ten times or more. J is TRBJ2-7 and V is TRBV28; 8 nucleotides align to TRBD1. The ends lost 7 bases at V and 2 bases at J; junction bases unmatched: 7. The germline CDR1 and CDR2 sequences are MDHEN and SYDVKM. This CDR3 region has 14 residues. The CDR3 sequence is CASKPGQDPYEQYF. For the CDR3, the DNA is TGTGCCAGCAAACCGGGACAGGACCCCTACGAGCAGTACTTC.

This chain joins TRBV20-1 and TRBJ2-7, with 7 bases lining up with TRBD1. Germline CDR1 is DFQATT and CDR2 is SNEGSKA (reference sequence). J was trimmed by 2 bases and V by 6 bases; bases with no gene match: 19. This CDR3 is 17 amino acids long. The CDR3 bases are TGCAGTGCCAAGGGGATCGGTCCACAGGGGCGACCCTACGAGCAGTACTTC. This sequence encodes CSAKGIGPQGRPYEQYF.

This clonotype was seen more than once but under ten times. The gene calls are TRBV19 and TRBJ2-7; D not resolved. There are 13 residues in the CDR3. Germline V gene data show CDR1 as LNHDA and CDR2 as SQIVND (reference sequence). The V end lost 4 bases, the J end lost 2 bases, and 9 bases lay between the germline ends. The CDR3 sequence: CASSTAEPYEQYF. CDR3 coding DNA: TGTGCCAGTAGTACGGCAGAGCCCTACGAGCAGTACTTC.

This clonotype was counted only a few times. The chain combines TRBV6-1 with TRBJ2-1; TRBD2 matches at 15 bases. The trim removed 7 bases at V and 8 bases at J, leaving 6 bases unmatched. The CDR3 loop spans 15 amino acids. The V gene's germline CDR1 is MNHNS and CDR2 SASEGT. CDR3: CASKLGLAGGDEQFF. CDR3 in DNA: TGTGCCAGCAAGTTGGGACTAGCGGGAGGAGATGAGCAGTTCTTC.

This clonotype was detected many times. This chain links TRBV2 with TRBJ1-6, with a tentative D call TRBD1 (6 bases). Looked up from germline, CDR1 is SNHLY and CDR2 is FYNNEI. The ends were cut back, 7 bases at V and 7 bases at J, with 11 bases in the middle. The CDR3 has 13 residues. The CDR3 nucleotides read TGTGCCAGCACAGGGGCTTACAATTCACCCCTCCACTTT. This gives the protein CASTGAYNSPLHF.

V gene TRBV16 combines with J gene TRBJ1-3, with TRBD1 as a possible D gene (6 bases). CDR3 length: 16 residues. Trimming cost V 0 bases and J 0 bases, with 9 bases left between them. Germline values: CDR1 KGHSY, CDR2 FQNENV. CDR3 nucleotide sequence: TGTGCCAGCAGCCAATCGGGGGCACTCTCTGGAAACACCATATATTTT. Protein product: CASSQSGALSGNTIYF.

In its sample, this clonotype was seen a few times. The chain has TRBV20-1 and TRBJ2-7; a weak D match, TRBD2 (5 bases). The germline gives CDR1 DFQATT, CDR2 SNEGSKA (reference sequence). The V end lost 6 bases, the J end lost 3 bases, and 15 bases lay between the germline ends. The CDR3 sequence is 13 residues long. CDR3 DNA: TGCAGTGCCCCCCATTCGAGCGGCTACGAGCAGTACTTC. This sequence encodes CSAPHSSGYEQYF.

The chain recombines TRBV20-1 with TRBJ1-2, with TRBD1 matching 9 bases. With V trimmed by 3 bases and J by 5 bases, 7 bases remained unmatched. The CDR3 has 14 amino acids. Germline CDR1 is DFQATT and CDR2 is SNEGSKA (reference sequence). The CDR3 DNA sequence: TGCAGTGCTAGGGACAGGGGTCAAGGATATGGCTACACCTTC. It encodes CSARDRGQGYGYTF.

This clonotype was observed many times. The CDR3 loop is CASLRDRTYEQYF. CDR3 sequence (DNA): TGTGCCAGCCTCCGAGACAGGACGTACGAGCAGTACTTC. V and J are TRBV2 and TRBJ2-7; weak D call: TRBD1 (6 bases). The germline gives CDR1 SNHLY, CDR2 FYNNEI. The CDR3 has 13 amino acids. V shed 8 bases and J shed 4 bases, with 15 bases lying between them.

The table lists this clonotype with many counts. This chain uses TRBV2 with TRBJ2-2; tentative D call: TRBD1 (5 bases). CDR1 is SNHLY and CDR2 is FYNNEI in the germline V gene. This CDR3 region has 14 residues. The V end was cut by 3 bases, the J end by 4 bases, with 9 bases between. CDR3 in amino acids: CASSDRVGTGELFF. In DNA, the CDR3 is TGTGCCAGCAGTGACAGGGTGGGCACCGGGGAGCTGTTTTTT.

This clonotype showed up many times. The CDR3 loop is CASSFPGGLANTGELFF. The CDR3 nucleotides read TGTGCCAGCAGCTTTCCGGGAGGACTAGCCAACACCGGGGAGCTGTTTTTT. This chain joins TRBV7-2 and TRBJ2-2; the match to TRBD2 covers 8 bases. Germline assignment: CDR1 SGHTA and CDR2 FQGNSA. The CDR3 is made up of 17 amino acids. V gave up 3 bases and J gave up 2 bases; unmatched junction bases: 8.

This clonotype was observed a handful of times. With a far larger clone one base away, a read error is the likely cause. The CDR3 region is CAISEQSYTDVDTEAFF. In DNA form, the CDR3 reads TGTGCCATCAGTGAACAGAGTTACACGGACGTTGACACTGAAGCTTTCTTT. V gene TRBV10-3 combines with J gene TRBJ1-1; D call uncertain. V dropped 3 bases and J dropped 3 bases, with 20 bases sitting between them. Germline-derived CDR1 and CDR2 are ENHRY and SYGVKD. The CDR3 length is 17 residues.

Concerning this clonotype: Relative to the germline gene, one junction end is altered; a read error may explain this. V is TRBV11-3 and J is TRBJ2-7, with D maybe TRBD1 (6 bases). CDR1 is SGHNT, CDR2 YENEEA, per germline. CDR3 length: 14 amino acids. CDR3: CARATGTHSYGQYF. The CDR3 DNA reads TGTGCCAGGGCTACCGGGACACATTCCTACGGGCAGTACTTC.

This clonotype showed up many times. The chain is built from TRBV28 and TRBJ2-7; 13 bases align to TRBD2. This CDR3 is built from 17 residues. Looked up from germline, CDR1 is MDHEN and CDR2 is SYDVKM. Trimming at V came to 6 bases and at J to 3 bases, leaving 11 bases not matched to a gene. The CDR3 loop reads CASSWTSGRGPRYEQYF. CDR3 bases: TGTGCCAGCAGCTGGACTAGCGGGAGAGGTCCTCGCTACGAGCAGTACTTC. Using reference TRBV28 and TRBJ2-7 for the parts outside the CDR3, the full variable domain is DVKVTQSSRYLVKRTGEKVFLECVQDMDHENMFWYRQDPGLGLRLIYFSYDVKMKEKGDIPEGYSVSREKKERFSLILESASTNQTSMYLCASSWTSGRGPRYEQYFGPGTRLTVT.

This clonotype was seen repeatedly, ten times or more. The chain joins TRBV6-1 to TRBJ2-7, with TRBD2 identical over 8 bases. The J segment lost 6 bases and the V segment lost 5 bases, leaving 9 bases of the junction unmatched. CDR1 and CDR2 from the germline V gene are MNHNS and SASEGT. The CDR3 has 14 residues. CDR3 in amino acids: CASSRLASPSEQYF. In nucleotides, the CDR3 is TGTGCCAGCAGTCGACTAGCGTCCCCTTCCGAGCAGTACTTC.

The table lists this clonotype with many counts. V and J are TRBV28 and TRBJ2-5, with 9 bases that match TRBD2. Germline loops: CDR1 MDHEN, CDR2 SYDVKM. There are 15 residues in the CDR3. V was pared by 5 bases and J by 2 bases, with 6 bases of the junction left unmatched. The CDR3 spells CASSRTTSGQETQYF. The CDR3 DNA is TGTGCCAGCAGTCGCACGACTAGCGGTCAAGAGACCCAGTACTTC.

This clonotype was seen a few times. The DNA for the CDR3 is TGCAGTGCTAGAGATCAAGCAGGGGTTATGGGGAACACTGAAGCTTTCTTT. Amino acids: CSARDQAGVMGNTEAFF. The chain has TRBV20-1 and TRBJ1-1; D may be TRBD1 (6 bases). Trimming pared 0 bases from V and 1 base from J, leaving 18 bases between. Per germline, CDR1 DFQATT and CDR2 SNEGSKA (reference sequence). This CDR3 contains 17 residues.

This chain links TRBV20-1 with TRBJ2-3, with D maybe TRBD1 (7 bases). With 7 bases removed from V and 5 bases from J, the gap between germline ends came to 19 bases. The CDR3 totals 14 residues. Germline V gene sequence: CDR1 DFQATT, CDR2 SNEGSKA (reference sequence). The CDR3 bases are TGCAGTGACCTAACTCAGGGGGACTTAGATACGCAGTATTTT. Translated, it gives CSDLTQGDLDTQYF.

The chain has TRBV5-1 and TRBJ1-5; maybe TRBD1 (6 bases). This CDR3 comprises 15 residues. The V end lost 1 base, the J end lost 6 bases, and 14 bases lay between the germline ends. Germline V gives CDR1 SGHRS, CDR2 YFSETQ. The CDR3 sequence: CASSLTTGGGQPQHF. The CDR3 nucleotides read TGCGCCAGCAGCTTGACGACAGGTGGAGGTCAGCCCCAGCATTTT.

This CDR3 is CASTPPPGGELFF. The CDR3 DNA reads TGTGCCAGCACCCCCCCCCCTGGCGGGGAGCTGTTTTTT. The rearrangement links TRBV7-3 to TRBJ2-2; D is unclear. The V gene's germline CDR1 is SGHTA and CDR2 FQGTGA. The CDR3 runs 13 residues. V was clipped by 7 bases and J by 7 bases, with 13 bases between them.

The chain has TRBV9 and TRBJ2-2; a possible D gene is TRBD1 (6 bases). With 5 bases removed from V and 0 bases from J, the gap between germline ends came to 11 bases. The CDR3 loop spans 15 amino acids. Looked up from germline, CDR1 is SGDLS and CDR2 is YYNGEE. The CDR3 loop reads CASRRDTANTGELFF. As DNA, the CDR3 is TGTGCCAGCAGAAGGGACACCGCGAACACCGGGGAGCTGTTTTTT.